These 3 T cell receptor beta chains were all obtained from the same sample, sequenced in a study of shared clonotypes between healthy human individuals. TCRdb's table, derived via immunoSEQ multiplex PCR, lists solely in-frame clones and lacks some. The sample holds millions of clones; around 90% are singletons and the top ten take 0.11% to 0.15%. Sequenced: naive CD4+ T cells sorted from blood. The subset: CD45RA+ positively selected. Every receptor here comes from a man between 18 and 35 years old in good health.

V gene TRBV6-6 combines with J gene TRBJ2-1; 8 nucleotides match TRBD2. After removal of 7 bases from V and 5 bases from J, the junction contained 7 bases not matched to a gene. Germline CDR1 MNHNY, CDR2 SVGAGI (reference sequence). The CDR3 extends over 14 amino acids. DNA of the CDR3: TGTGCCAGCACCGAAGCGGGAGCGCACAATGAGCAGTTCTTC. It encodes CASTEAGAHNEQFF.

This clone was counted only a few times. The rearrangement links TRBV11-2 to TRBJ1-6; no clear D. This CDR3 spans 14 amino acids. Germline CDR1 reads SGHAT; CDR2 reads FQNNGV. V lost 3 bases, J lost 10 bases, and 13 bases lay in between. CDR3 DNA sequence: TGTGCCAGCAGCTTGGTCCCGATTATGTCACCCCTCCACTTT. This encodes CASSLVPIMSPLHF.

This chain links TRBV5-1 with TRBJ2-5; no definite D call. The CDR3 sequence is 12 residues long. Germline V gene lookup returns CDR1 SGHRS and CDR2 YFSETQ. Trimming took 0 bases from V and 5 from J, leaving 5 bases between them. The CDR3 DNA is TGCGCCAGCAGCTTGGTCTACGAGACCCAGTACTTC. Translating gives CASSLVYETQYF.